The rows below give T cell receptor beta chains drawn from one sample of a study of cytomegalovirus exposure and HLA in healthy donors. Clones were sequenced by immunoSEQ multiplex PCR, and TCRdb holds only the in-frame ones, with some missing. The sample comprises some 150,000 clones, 65% to 85% of which are singletons, and around 4.3% rests with the top ten. The sequencing sample was made of PBMCs. Every receptor here comes from a woman between 50 and 59 years old in good health and CMV-seropositive. The CDR3 runs from the conserved cysteine through the conserved F or W.

>TRBV5-1
CASSSNRGFDTGELFF
>TRBV28
CASSREDVLIEQYF
>TRBV19
CATPVPQGGQDEKLFF
>TRBV7-2
CASSLASMVEVDIQYF
>TRBV7-2
CASSPGQGIETQYF
>TRBV19
CASSSPGENPQHF
>TRBV25-1
CASSLGGGGQPQHF
>TRBV7-2
CASSRGQGARRGEKLFF
>TRBV10-3
CAIRQEGNTIYF
>TRBV28
CASSFRLAGVYEQFF
>TRBV6-1
CASSDFDSSNQPQHF
>TRBV5-4
CASSLRADSSPLHF
>TRBV7-3
CASSLGLAPTGELFF
>TRBV9
CASSTGTEETQYF
>TRBV7-3
CASSLAGGSNTGELFF
>TRBV5-8
CASSSRTGGAFGQPQHF
>TRBV6-5
CASSQSLAGGGEQYF
>TRBV19
CASSLLGGGSNEQFF
>TRBV7-2
CASSLAMQGPSSYNSPLHF
>TRBV7-2
CASSLAGGTVEKLFF
>TRBV29-1
CSVKRQGATDGYTF
>TRBV7-2
CASSPTGSVNYGYTF
>TRBV7-9
CASSLAHRDRNGYYEQYF
>TRBV19
CASALSARRTDTQYF
>TRBV19
CASSIEGGSGNTIYF
>TRBV2
CASSEAFGASSYEQYF
>TRBV28
CASRPGTGLGQPQHF
>TRBV10-3
CAIREGLLPDTQYF
>TRBV25-1
CASSETGGVVRETQYF
>TRBV9
CASSAATGEGETQYF
>TRBV7-2
CASSSRGMSSYEQYF
>TRBV6-5
CASSYSSGFEQYF
>TRBV25-1
CASSENRALAKNIQYF
>TRBV29-1
CSVEGGRSTDTQYF
>TRBV6-5
CASTPGINSPLHF
>TRBV4-1
CASSPTPLMAAGNTIYF
>TRBV4-1
CASSQWGTGAEGYTF
>TRBV27
CASSSHPPYEQYF
>TRBV19
CASSPGLTIYEQYF
>TRBV30
CAWSLPGAGDIQYF
>TRBV15
CATSRDISSYEQYF
>TRBV7-9
CASSLGENQHF
>TRBV5-4
CASSSATSGGDTQYF
>TRBV5-1
CASSLDLGANSYEQYF
>TRBV6-4
CASRRGGSGPMQPQHF
>TRBV28
CASSLPGSGANVLTF
>TRBV28
CASSQGRGSREQYF
>TRBV6-6
CASSYVRDSYGYTF
>TRBV5-6
CASSLAVSYEQYF
>TRBV7-9
CASSPPGGYNEQFF